These T cell receptor beta chains were read from a single sample in a study of T cell repertoires in cytomegalovirus infection. Antigens for these TCRs are unknown. TCRdb re-analysed the reads in MiXCR, keeping a single row per CDR3 protein. The sample lists around 770,000 distinct CDR3 sequences, 25% to 30% occurring once. The source material was cultured CD8+ T cells from PBMCs, sampled from culture after CMV antigen stimulation. The receptors here all came from a human donor in good health (CMV status not recorded). Some clones in this sample may be carry-over from other donors' samples. CDR3s include the opening cysteine and the closing phenylalanine or tryptophan. D genes are given only for firm matches. Some rows mark clone size as missing; the rest say once, few, many or name a class of expanded clone.

TRBJ2-1 TRBV12-5 . TRBD2 CASVPGTSDYNEQFF TGTGCTAGTGTTCCCGGGACTAGCGATTACAATGAGCAGTTCTTC
TRBJ2-1 TRBV7-9 . . CASTPSRGSSYNEQFF TGTGCCAGCACTCCTTCAAGGGGGAGCTCCTACAATGAGCAGTTCTTC
TRBJ1-2 TRBV12-3/TRBV12-4 . . CASSLGNLYGYTF TGTGCCAGCAGTTTAGGGAACTTATATGGCTACACCTTC
TRBJ2-2 TRBV6-1 few TRBD1 CASSRDSDTGELFF TGTGCCAGCAGCCGGGACAGTGACACCGGGGAGCTGTTTTTT
TRBJ2-1 TRBV4-1 few . CASSQVRGSYNEQFF TGCGCCAGCAGCCAAGTGAGGGGTTCCTACAATGAGCAGTTCTTC
TRBJ2-1 TRBV5-4 . TRBD2 CASSQLSGGVGEQFF TGTGCCAGCAGCCAACTTAGCGGGGGGGTGGGTGAGCAGTTCTTC
TRBJ2-1 TRBV12-3/TRBV12-4 few . CASSPTSITYNEQFF TGTGCCAGCAGTCCTACTAGCATTACGTACAATGAGCAGTTCTTC
TRBJ1-3 TRBV7-9 . TRBD1 CASSETGARGNTIYF TGTGCCAGCAGCGAGACAGGGGCGAGGGGAAACACCATATATTTT
TRBJ1-2 TRBV27 . TRBD1 CASSNKDRDYGYTF TGTGCCAGCAGTAACAAGGACAGGGACTATGGCTACACCTTC
TRBJ2-5 TRBV12-3/TRBV12-4 few TRBD1 CASSRTGEDETQYF TGTGCCAGCAGCCGGACAGGGGAGGACGAGACCCAGTACTTC
TRBJ1-2 TRBV13 . . CASSLGGQTNYGYTF TGTGCCAGCAGCTTAGGCGGACAAACTAACTATGGCTACACCTTC
TRBJ1-1 TRBV6-5 . . CASSYAGGNTEAFF TGTGCCAGCAGTTACGCAGGAGGGAACACTGAAGCTTTCTTT
TRBJ2-1 TRBV10-2 . . CASSDGPDNEQFF TGCGCCAGCAGTGACGGCCCCGACAATGAGCAGTTCTTC
TRBJ2-5 TRBV6-1 . . CASTPGPSGTQYF TGTGCCAGCACTCCGGGGCCTTCGGGGACCCAGTACTTC
TRBJ1-1 TRBV7-9 few TRBD1 CASSYRPGGRTEAFF TGTGCCAGCAGCTATAGACCAGGGGGCCGCACTGAAGCTTTCTTT
TRBJ1-2 TRBV5-5 few . CASSLEGYTNYGYTF TGTGCCAGCAGCTTGGAAGGATATACAAACTATGGCTACACCTTC
TRBJ1-2 TRBV29-1 once TRBD1 CSVGLGTVHGGYTF TGCAGCGTTGGATTGGGGACAGTTCACGGTGGCTACACCTTC
TRBJ2-7 TRBV10-2 many . CASRQGSYEQYF TGCGCCAGCAGACAGGGCTCCTACGAGCAGTACTTC
TRBJ1-2 TRBV6-1 few TRBD1 CASSDPDRDGYTF TGTGCCAGCAGTGATCCGGACAGGGATGGCTACACCTTC
TRBJ1-6 TRBV5-1 . TRBD1 CASSGTGGQSYNSPLHF TGCGCCAGCAGCGGTACAGGGGGCCAATCCTATAATTCACCCCTCCACTTT
TRBJ1-2 TRBV27 many TRBD1 CASSPSRTGGYGYTF TGTGCCAGCAGTCCCAGCAGGACAGGGGGATATGGCTACACCTTC
TRBJ2-1 TRBV19 . TRBD2 CASSIPGGAVLHNEQFF TGTGCCAGTAGTATCCCCGGGGGGGCGGTCCTTCACAATGAGCAGTTCTTC
TRBJ2-1 TRBV7-8 many . CASSWTAYNEQFF TGTGCCAGCAGCTGGACGGCCTACAATGAGCAGTTCTTC
TRBJ1-2 TRBV6-4 . . CASSDGGYYGYTF TGTGCCAGCTCAGACGGGGGATACTATGGCTACACCTTC
TRBJ2-1 TRBV14 . . CASSQDIRGNEQFF TGTGCCAGCAGCCAAGATATCCGAGGAAATGAGCAGTTCTTC
TRBJ2-5 TRBV27 . TRBD1 CASRDSRETQYF TGTGCCAGTCGGGACAGTAGGGAGACCCAGTACTTC
TRBJ1-1 TRBV20-1 . . CSARIRYYGTEAFF TGCAGTGCTAGAATAAGGTACTATGGCACTGAAGCTTTCTTT
TRBJ2-1 TRBV28 few . CASSDRDTVGNEQFF TGTGCCAGCAGCGACCGGGACACCGTGGGCAATGAGCAGTTCTTC
TRBJ2-3 TRBV7-9 few . CASNLRTDTQYF TGTGCCAGCAATCTCCGCACAGATACGCAGTATTTT
TRBJ2-1 TRBV5-8 . . CASSLKVLWGGNEQFF TGTGCCAGCAGCTTAAAGGTGCTTTGGGGAGGCAATGAGCAGTTCTTC
TRBJ1-2 TRBV6-1 . TRBD1 CASSYNWAGGDGYTF TGTGCCAGCAGTTACAATTGGGCAGGGGGCGATGGCTACACCTTC
TRBJ2-2 TRBV11-2 . . CASSLDGGGWTTGELFF TGTGCCAGCAGCTTAGATGGTGGAGGGTGGACCACCGGGGAGCTGTTTTTT
TRBJ1-1 TRBV6-5 few . CASSYSDTEAFF TGTGCCAGCAGTTACTCTGACACTGAAGCTTTCTTT
TRBJ2-7 TRBV27 once . CASSLFYSYEQYF TGTGCCAGCAGTTTATTTTACAGCTACGAGCAGTACTTC
TRBJ1-2 TRBV7-8 few . CASSPRGFGYGYTF TGTGCCAGCAGCCCCAGGGGATTCGGCTATGGCTACACCTTC
TRBJ2-1 TRBV4-2 . TRBD2 CASSQGIAGVSNEQFF TGTGCCAGCAGCCAAGGGATAGCGGGGGTGAGCAATGAGCAGTTCTTC
TRBJ2-3 TRBV2 few . CASSEDRSTDTQYF TGTGCCAGCAGTGAGGACCGTAGCACAGATACGCAGTATTTT
TRBJ2-2 TRBV10-3 . TRBD1 CAITDRGNTGELFF TGTGCCATCACCGACAGGGGGAACACCGGGGAGCTGTTTTTT
TRBJ1-5 TRBV7-2 . . CASRRQGKVHF TGTGCCAGCCGAAGGCAGGGAAAGGTCCATTTT
TRBJ1-1 TRBV7-2 few . CASSLEGSPPTEAFF TGTGCCAGCAGCTTAGAGGGCTCACCTCCCACTGAAGCTTTCTTT
TRBJ2-7 TRBV7-2 . . CASSLVATPSYEQYF TGTGCCAGCAGCTTAGTGGCGACCCCCTCCTACGAGCAGTACTTC
TRBJ2-3 TRBV2 . TRBD2 CASSVPSGNTDTQYF TGTGCCAGCAGTGTCCCTAGCGGGAACACAGATACGCAGTATTTT
TRBJ2-7 TRBV11-3 few TRBD1 CASSLDRDRSYEQYF TGTGCCAGCAGCTTAGATCGGGACAGATCCTACGAGCAGTACTTC
TRBJ2-1 TRBV4-1 . TRBD1 CASSHRTPGQGKNEQFF TGCGCCAGCAGCCACAGAACACCGGGACAGGGAAAGAATGAGCAGTTCTTC
TRBJ1-1 TRBV6-2/TRBV6-3 . . CASSYSLTEAFF TGTGCCAGCAGTTACTCTCTTACTGAAGCTTTCTTT
TRBJ2-1 TRBV15 . . CATSRELGGWGNEQFF TGTGCCACCAGCAGAGAACTAGGGGGATGGGGCAATGAGCAGTTCTTC
TRBJ1-4 TRBV14 few . CASSQIAAGYEKLFF TGTGCCAGCAGCCAAATCGCGGCGGGCTATGAAAAACTGTTTTTT
TRBJ2-7 TRBV5-3 . . CASSLMNEQYF TGTGCCAGCAGCTTGATGAACGAGCAGTACTTC
TRBJ2-4 TRBV2 . . CASSEGKGLAKNIQYF TGTGCCAGCAGTGAAGGGAAAGGTTTAGCCAAAAACATTCAGTACTTC